This T cell receptor (beta chain) comes out of a study of identifying expanded T cells in peripheral blood. Study outcomes and limitations: About 1.2 clones differed between technical replicates, versus approximately 17 and 20 over time.

With respect to this clone: Its antigen is unknown.

Collection occurred without any documented infections or immune events in donors. The CDR3 spans 15 residues. The germline gives CDR1 KGHSH, CDR2 LQKENI. The V and J ends lost 6 bases and 5 bases, in that order; junction bases with no gene match: 10. Profiled with immunoSEQ multiplex PCR; TCRdb holds only in-frame clones, not every one. The data show about 82,000 clones, approximately 90% seen once. This sequence originates from a person aged 18-70 years in good health. Sequencing was performed on blood. The chain recombines TRBV18 with TRBJ1-1; 9 bases line up with TRBD1. This chain's CDR3 is CASSGQGSLETEAFF. The DNA of the CDR3 is TGTGCCAGCTCCGGACAGGGGTCGTTGGAGACTGAAGCTTTCTTT.